A single sample is the source of the 24 T cell receptor beta chains below, sequenced in a study of blood T cells in healthy people across ages. For the second PCR, which ran for about 6 to 11 cycles, a sample-barcoded 5' primer and a J-beta primer mix were used. TCRdb re-analysed the 5' RACE reads in MiXCR, keeping a single row per CDR3 protein. This table holds about 680,000 distinct CDR3 sequences, 49% found once. The sample was blood. The receptor source for this set is a woman aged 60-75 years in good health.

This clonotype was seen a single time. This rearrangement joins TRBV20-1 to TRBJ1-6; D possibly corresponds to TRBD1 (6 bases). The CDR3 length is 14 residues. V gave up 6 bases and J gave up 8 bases, with 17 bases separating them. Germline V gene sequence: CDR1 DFQATT, CDR2 SNEGSKA (reference sequence). The CDR3 sequence: CSALSRGGDSPLHF. CDR3 DNA sequence: TGCAGTGCCTTAAGTAGGGGGGGGGATTCACCCCTCCACTTT.

The CDR3 DNA reads TGTGCCAGCAGTGAAATGACAGGGGGCGCGCAGACCCAGTACTTC. It specifies CASSEMTGGAQTQYF. The chain couples TRBV6-1 to TRBJ2-5; TRBD1 matches 10 bases. This CDR3 contains 15 residues. Germline CDR1 is MNHNS and CDR2 is SASEGT. V shed 2 bases, J shed 6 bases, and the junction held 6 bases outside the gene matches.

J is TRBJ2-1 and V is TRBV10-3, with 14 bases fitting TRBD2. This CDR3 contains 14 residues. Trimming cost V 9 bases and J 8 bases; bases outside gene matches: 6. Germline assignment: CDR1 ENHRY and CDR2 SYGVKD. The CDR3 spells CAIQTSGRADEQFF. CDR3 bases: TGTGCCATACAGACTAGCGGGAGGGCCGATGAGCAGTTCTTC.

This clonotype appeared many times. This chain joins TRBV7-9 and TRBJ2-1; 14 nucleotides match TRBD2. Germline V gives CDR1 SEHNR, CDR2 FQNEAQ (reference sequence). This CDR3 spans 14 amino acids. V lost 1 base and J lost 15; bases outside the gene matches: 5. The CDR3 nucleotides are TGTGCCAGCAGCTTAGAGGGGACTAGCGGGAGTCCGTTCTTC. This codes for CASSLEGTSGSPFF.

This chain joins TRBV25-1 and TRBJ2-2, with a weak D call TRBD2 (7 bases). CDR1 is MGHDK and CDR2 is SYGVNS in the germline V gene. V lost 4 bases, J lost 6 bases, and 12 bases lay in between. This CDR3 spans 14 amino acids. Here the CDR3 reads CASSGEGEPGELFF. The CDR3 bases are TGTGCCAGCAGTGGGGAGGGGGAACCCGGGGAGCTGTTTTTT.

The chain carries TRBV28 and TRBJ2-3; D unclear. CDR3 length: 11 amino acids. Germline V gives CDR1 MDHEN, CDR2 SYDVKM. V dropped 5 bases and J dropped 9 bases, with 9 bases sitting between them. The CDR3 here is CASSQQQTQYF. Here the CDR3 DNA reads TGTGCCAGCAGTCAACAGCAGACGCAGTATTTT.

J is TRBJ2-1 and V is TRBV2; 9 nucleotides agree with TRBD2. The length of the CDR3 is 15 residues. The junction had 7 bases not matched to a gene; V was cut back by 5 bases and J by 5 bases. Germline-derived CDR1 and CDR2 are SNHLY and FYNNEI. The CDR3 protein is CASSKTSGGNNEQFF. The DNA for the CDR3 is TGTGCCAGCAGTAAGACTAGCGGAGGTAACAATGAGCAGTTCTTC.

This clonotype was detected many times. The CDR3 DNA is TGCAGCGTTGAAGGCCCGAGGACAGGGGGCTACGAGCAGTACTTC. It specifies CSVEGPRTGGYEQYF. The chain uses TRBV29-1 and TRBJ2-7; TRBD1 agrees at 10 bases. Trimming removed 1 base from V and 3 bases from J; junction bases left unmatched: 6. Per the germline V gene, CDR1 is SQVTM and CDR2 is ANQGSEA. This CDR3 spans 15 amino acids.

This chain joins TRBV15 and TRBJ2-2; D remains unclear. V shed 1 base and J shed 7 bases, with 4 bases lying between them. This CDR3 comprises 12 residues. CDR1 and CDR2 (germline): LNHNV, YYDKDF (reference sequence). CDR3 residues: CATSRARGELFF. DNA for the CDR3: TGTGCCACCAGCAGAGCCCGCGGGGAGCTGTTTTTT.

The V gene is TRBV3-1, the J gene TRBJ2-7; 9 positions agree with TRBD2. The CDR3 has 15 amino acids. V lost 2 bases, J lost 6 bases, and 8 bases stayed unmatched. Per the germline V gene, CDR1 is LGHDT and CDR2 is YNNKEL (reference sequence). In DNA form, the CDR3 reads TGTGCCAGCAGCCAACAACCGGGACTAGCCGTCGAGCAGTACTTC. Amino acid sequence: CASSQQPGLAVEQYF.

The chain links TRBV11-3 to TRBJ2-1; TRBD1 might be the D (6 bases). Per germline, CDR1 SGHNT and CDR2 YENEEA. The CDR3 is 13 amino acids. V was cut by 5 bases and J by 7 bases, with 12 bases left in between. The CDR3 here is CASSAGGLNEQFF. CDR3 DNA sequence: TGTGCCAGCAGCGCTGGGGGCCTGAATGAGCAGTTCTTC. The full variable domain, rest sourced from reference TRBV11-3 and TRBJ2-1, is EAGVVQSPRYKIIEKKQPVAFWCNPISGHNTLYWYLQNLGQGPELLIRYENEEAVDDSQLPKDRFSAERLKGVDSTLKIQPAELGDSAVYLCASSAGGLNEQFFGPGTRLTVL.

This clonotype was seen a few times. The V and J genes are TRBV2 and TRBJ2-7, with 9 bases that match TRBD2. CDR1 and CDR2 (germline): SNHLY, FYNNEI. The CDR3 totals 21 residues. V lost 3 bases and J lost 0; bases outside the gene matches: 21. The CDR3 spells CASSESRPLVSGRSSSYEQYF. The CDR3 coding sequence is TGTGCCAGCAGTGAGTCCCGACCGTTGGTTAGCGGGAGAAGCTCCTCCTACGAGCAGTACTTC.

The table lists this clonotype with a few counts. The gene calls are TRBV20-1 and TRBJ1-2; TRBD1 agrees at 7 bases. After removal of 4 bases from V and 5 bases from J, the junction contained 13 bases not matched to a gene. CDR1 and CDR2 (germline): DFQATT, SNEGSKA (reference sequence). The CDR3 extends over 15 amino acids. CDR3 region: CSANRDSGAGYGYTF. The CDR3 bases are TGCAGTGCTAACCGGGACAGTGGGGCGGGTTATGGCTACACCTTC.

This chain connects TRBV7-9 to TRBJ1-6, with 8 bases fitting TRBD1. Germline CDR1 and CDR2: SEHNR and FQNEAQ (reference sequence). The junction had 7 bases not matched to a gene; V was cut back by 5 bases and J by 4 bases. CDR3 length: 16 residues. DNA of the CDR3: TGTGCCAGCAGCCTCACGACAGGGGATTATAATTCACCCCTCCACTTT. It is translated as CASSLTTGDYNSPLHF.

This clonotype has more than one count but fewer than ten. The chain carries TRBV29-1 and TRBJ2-7; 8 positions match TRBD2. Germline CDR1 and CDR2: SQVTM and ANQGSEA. The ends lost 0 bases at V and 3 bases at J; junction bases unmatched: 4. The CDR3 extends over 14 amino acids. CDR3 sequence reads: CSVEDSREGYEQYF. The CDR3 DNA sequence: TGCAGCGTTGAAGATTCCCGGGAGGGCTACGAGCAGTACTTC.

This clonotype was detected a few times. The gene calls are TRBV7-9 and TRBJ2-7; no definite D call. V shed 3 bases and J shed 6 bases, with 9 bases lying between them. The CDR3 spans 12 residues. Germline V gene lookup returns CDR1 SEHNR and CDR2 FQNEAQ (reference sequence). The CDR3 DNA sequence: TGTGCCAGCAGCTTTTCTGCGCCCGAGCAGTACTTC. This translates into CASSFSAPEQYF.

CDR3 nucleotide sequence: TGTGCCAGCACGTACGGGGGTATTAACACTGAAGCTTTCTTT. Encoded protein: CASTYGGINTEAFF. This chain joins TRBV7-4 and TRBJ1-1, with a tentative D call TRBD1 (5 bases). With 7 bases removed from V and 2 bases from J, the gap between germline ends came to 14 bases. CDR3 length: 14 amino acids. CDR1 SGHVT and CDR2 SQSDAQ come from the germline V gene.

Note on this clonotype: One end of the junction fails to match germline, which may point to a read error. This chain connects TRBV7-7 to TRBJ2-5; TRBD2 matches at 9 bases. Per germline, CDR1 SSHAT and CDR2 FNYEAQ (reference sequence). The CDR3 has 17 amino acids. CDR3 in DNA: TGTGCCTGCAGCTTAAGTGAGAGCGGGAGGTCACAAGAGACCCAGTACTTC. Its protein product is CACSLSESGRSQETQYF.

The table lists this clonotype with a count of one. V and J are TRBV7-9 and TRBJ1-2; D is uncertain. The CDR3 runs 14 residues. CDR1 is SEHNR and CDR2 is FQNEAQ in the germline V gene (reference sequence). V was trimmed by 5 bases and J by 2 bases, leaving 12 bases between them. The DNA of the CDR3 is TGTGCCAGCAGCAGGCCTCCGGAAAACTATGGCTACACCTTC. Protein: CASSRPPENYGYTF.

This clonotype was picked up one time. This chain joins TRBV6-6 and TRBJ2-5, with 8 bases identical to TRBD2. CDR3 length: 15 amino acids. Trimming cost V 10 bases and J 4 bases; bases outside gene matches: 14. The V gene's germline CDR1 is MNHNY and CDR2 SVGAGI (reference sequence). The CDR3 spells CATARREGRGETQYF. In DNA form, the CDR3 reads TGTGCCACTGCTAGACGGGAGGGCCGAGGAGAGACCCAGTACTTC.

This clonotype showed up just a few times. The chain has TRBV6-2 or TRBV6-3 and TRBJ2-5, with 11 nucleotides matching TRBD2. Germline V CDR1 and CDR2: MNHEY, SVGEGT. Trimming took 4 bases from V and 0 from J; bases not matched to a gene: 7. CDR3 size: 17 residues. The CDR3 here is CASSFRRLAGYQETQYF. The CDR3 region has the DNA TGTGCCAGCAGTTTCCGGAGACTAGCGGGGTACCAAGAGACCCAGTACTTC.

V and J are TRBV2 and TRBJ2-5; TRBD2 agrees at 11 bases. Unmatched junction bases numbered 9, after V lost 5 bases and J lost 4 bases. The length of the CDR3 is 16 residues. CDR1 and CDR2 (germline): SNHLY, FYNNEI. CDR3 amino acids: CASSQRLAGNGETQYF. The CDR3 DNA sequence: TGTGCCAGCAGTCAGAGACTAGCGGGGAACGGAGAGACCCAGTACTTC.

This clonotype turned up a few times. This rearrangement joins TRBV5-1 to TRBJ1-2; possibly TRBD1 for D (6 bases). The CDR3 is 17 residues long. Germline-derived CDR1 and CDR2 are SGHRS and YFSETQ. The germline V and J ends were trimmed by 0 bases and 5 bases, with 20 bases remaining between them. CDR3 sequence reads: CASSLVRGQNYPYGYTF. In DNA, the CDR3 is TGCGCCAGCAGCTTGGTCCGAGGACAGAATTATCCTTATGGCTACACCTTC.

The chain recombines TRBV5-1 with TRBJ2-7, with 10 bases that match TRBD2. The length of the CDR3 is 17 residues. The germline V gene encodes CDR1 SGHRS and CDR2 YFSETQ. V was clipped by 4 bases and J by 12 bases; unmatched bases: 22. In DNA form, the CDR3 reads TGCGCCAGCAGCAATACAGGGAGTCAGAGACTAGCGGGCGGGCGGTACTTC. It codes for CASSNTGSQRLAGGRYF.